Below, 27 T cell receptor beta chains from the same sample are listed, as sequenced in a study of blood T cell repertoires in COVID-19 (dated by TCRdb to the early 2020s). The library was prepared using the immunoSEQ multiplex PCR assay. Drawn from immuneACCESS, this table holds only the in-frame rearrangements with V and J called that TCRdb kept. Clones are partly lost; checked studies trace under half to an unresolved V gene and leave the rest unexplained. The sample table shows 150,000 to 250,000 clones, and around 87% are seen once. The top ten clones comprise 2% to 2.5% of the sample. Source material: PBMCs or T cells enriched from blood (not recorded which). The receptors originated from a woman aged 25-40 years who had recovered from COVID-19.

The chain employs TRBV7-9 and TRBJ1-6; 8 positions match TRBD1. The CDR3 runs to 16 residues. CDR1 and CDR2 (germline): SEHNR, FQNEAQ (reference sequence). J lost 2 bases, V lost 5 bases, and 5 bases had no gene match. CDR3 amino acids: CASSAPDRAYNSPLHF. The DNA of the CDR3 is TGTGCCAGCAGCGCCCCGGACAGGGCCTATAATTCACCCCTCCACTTT.

This rearrangement joins TRBV19 to TRBJ2-1; tentative D call: TRBD1 (6 bases). The germline V gene encodes CDR1 LNHDA and CDR2 SQIVND (reference sequence). V lost 6 bases, J lost 7 bases, and 22 bases lay in between. This CDR3 contains 16 residues. CDR3 sequence (DNA): TGTGCCAGTAGGATCTCTGGGGAGAGGGGGTTTAATGAGCAGTTCTTC. Translation: CASRISGERGFNEQFF.

The V gene is TRBV4-2, the J gene TRBJ2-5, with 7 bases identical to TRBD1. The CDR3 totals 13 residues. J lost 2 bases, V lost 8 bases, and 5 bases had no gene match. Germline V gene lookup returns CDR1 LGHNA and CDR2 YNFKEQ. The CDR3 nucleotides read TGTGCCAGCGGAACGACAGGGCAAGAGACCCAGTACTTC. Translated, it gives CASGTTGQETQYF.

The chain links TRBV30 to TRBJ1-6, with 10 positions matching TRBD1. CDR3 size: 16 residues. In germline, CDR1 is GTSNPN, CDR2 SVGIG (reference sequence). The junction had 10 bases not matched to a gene; V was cut back by 1 base and J by 10 bases. The DNA of the CDR3 is TGTGCCTGGAGTGCCCTCCCGGGACAGGGGAGCTCACCCCTCCACTTT. Its translation is CAWSALPGQGSSPLHF.

This chain uses TRBV19 with TRBJ1-2; 8 nucleotides match TRBD1. The length of the CDR3 is 13 residues. Germline values: CDR1 LNHDA, CDR2 SQIVND (reference sequence). V dropped 1 base and J dropped 13; count of bases not matched to a gene: 8. The CDR3 DNA is TGTGCCAGTAGTATAGCCAGGGGGCGAGGATGCACCTTC. Residues: CASSIARGRGCTF.

V is TRBV7-2 and J is TRBJ2-5, with D possibly TRBD2 on 5 matching bases. The CDR3 is 14 residues long. Germline V gene lookup returns CDR1 SGHTA and CDR2 FQGNSA. The ends were cut back, 1 base at V and 5 bases at J, with 11 bases in the middle. CDR3: CASSLVGGSETQYF. In DNA, the CDR3 is TGTGCCAGCAGCTTAGTAGGTGGGAGTGAGACCCAGTACTTC. Using reference TRBV7-2 and TRBJ2-5 for the parts outside the CDR3, the full variable domain is GAGVSQSPSNKVTEKGKDVELRCDPISGHTALYWYRQSLGQGLEFLIYFQGNSAPDKSGLPSDRFSAERTGGSVSTLTIQRTQQEDSAVYLCASSLVGGSETQYFGPGTRLLVL.

The chain recombines TRBV24-1 with TRBJ1-1; D unresolved. Per germline, CDR1 KGHDR and CDR2 SFDVKD. The CDR3 extends over 13 amino acids. The V end was cut by 7 bases, the J end by 0 bases, with 8 bases between. CDR3 sequence: CATRPRVNTEAFF. The CDR3 region has the DNA TGTGCCACCAGACCCCGGGTGAACACTGAAGCTTTCTTT.

This chain uses TRBV27 with TRBJ1-1, with a tentative D call TRBD1 (5 bases). This CDR3 is built from 15 residues. Germline CDR1 is MNHEY and CDR2 is SMNVEV (reference sequence). The V gene lost 7 bases and the J gene lost 1 base, with 16 bases spanning the gap. The CDR3 loop is CASTSRGTGNTEAFF. The CDR3 region has the DNA TGTGCCAGCACCTCGCGGGGGACGGGGAACACTGAAGCTTTCTTT.

V and J are TRBV4-2 and TRBJ1-2, with D unresolved. V was trimmed by 0 bases and J by 7 bases, leaving 12 bases between them. There are 14 residues in the CDR3. Per the germline V gene, CDR1 is LGHNA and CDR2 is YNFKEQ. The CDR3 DNA sequence: TGTGCCAGCAGCCAAGAAGTCAGTATTACTGGCTACACCTTC. This translates into CASSQEVSITGYTF.

The chain combines TRBV7-2 with TRBJ2-2; D not certain. Germline loops: CDR1 SGHTA, CDR2 FQGNSA. V was trimmed by 1 base and J by 3 bases, leaving 6 bases between them. The CDR3 extends over 14 amino acids. For the CDR3, the DNA is TGTGCCAGCAGCTTAGACGGTGACACCGGGGAGCTGTTTTTT. As protein: CASSLDGDTGELFF.

The V gene is TRBV10-3, the J gene TRBJ2-1, with TRBD2 matching over 7 bases. CDR1 is ENHRY and CDR2 is SYGVKD in the germline V gene. This CDR3 spans 16 amino acids. The J segment lost 8 bases and the V segment lost 3 bases, leaving 13 bases of the junction unmatched. The CDR3 nucleotides read TGTGCCATCAGTGATGGCTTGAGGGAGGGCCGGGATGAGCAGTTCTTC. This encodes CAISDGLREGRDEQFF.

The V and J genes are TRBV10-3 and TRBJ1-5; the D is unclear. This CDR3 has 16 amino acids. V was cut by 0 bases and J by 0 bases, with 9 bases left in between. The germline V gene has CDR1 ENHRY and CDR2 SYGVKD. The CDR3 region has the DNA TGTGCCATCAGTGAGTCGGGCAGTTATAGCAATCAGCCCCAGCATTTT. Translated, it gives CAISESGSYSNQPQHF.

This sequence joins TRBV5-1 and TRBJ1-4, with D unclear. Germline CDR1 reads SGHRS; CDR2 reads YFSETQ. The CDR3 runs 15 residues. The ends were cut back, 3 bases at V and 5 bases at J, with 14 bases in the middle. The CDR3 DNA sequence: TGCGCCAGCAGCTCCGGGTCAGCTCCAAATGAAAAACTGTTTTTT. Translating gives CASSSGSAPNEKLFF.

The V gene is TRBV7-9, the J gene TRBJ2-7, with TRBD2 as a possible D gene (6 bases). This CDR3 is built from 13 residues. Deletions cut 5 bases from V and 5 bases from J, with 13 bases between. CDR1 is SEHNR, CDR2 FQNEAQ, per germline (reference sequence). The CDR3 loop reads CASSQDPGDEQYF. The DNA for the CDR3 is TGTGCCAGCAGCCAAGACCCGGGGGACGAGCAGTACTTC.

The V and J genes are TRBV6-6 and TRBJ2-7, with 8 bases fitting TRBD1. The CDR3 is 14 amino acids. Germline V lookup: CDR1 MNHNY, CDR2 SVGAGI (reference sequence). The trim removed 6 bases at V and 6 bases at J, leaving 10 bases unmatched. The CDR3 coding sequence is TGTGCCAGCAGGGACAGGGTAGGGATTGGCGAGCAGTACTTC. Its translation is CASRDRVGIGEQYF.

V gene TRBV10-3 combines with J gene TRBJ1-1; perhaps TRBD1 as D (6 bases). CDR3 length: 14 residues. CDR1 is ENHRY, CDR2 SYGVKD, per germline. The V gene lost 3 bases and the J gene lost 0 bases, with 8 bases spanning the gap. The DNA for the CDR3 is TGTGCCATCAGTGACGGACAGATGAACACTGAAGCTTTCTTT. Its translation: CAISDGQMNTEAFF.

This chain connects TRBV5-6 to TRBJ2-5; D remains ambiguous. This CDR3 is built from 13 residues. From germline, CDR1 is SGHDT and CDR2 YYEEEE. V lost 1 base and J lost 0, with 4 bases in between. CDR3 protein: CASSLYNQETQYF. The CDR3 DNA is TGTGCCAGCAGCTTGTATAACCAAGAGACCCAGTACTTC.

Turning to this clone: A read error may be the cause here, since a much bigger clone is one base away. The chain couples TRBV5-6 to TRBJ1-2; the match to TRBD1 covers 8 bases. Trimming took 4 bases from V and 6 from J; bases not matched to a gene: 2. This CDR3 region has 12 residues. Per the germline V gene, CDR1 is SGHDT and CDR2 is YYEEEE. The CDR3 DNA sequence: TGTGCCAGCAGCCCGGACAGGGATGGCTACACCTTC. Translated, it gives CASSPDRDGYTF.

The chain is built from TRBV7-9 and TRBJ1-4; 8 nucleotides align to TRBD1. The germline gives CDR1 SEHNR, CDR2 FQNEAQ (reference sequence). Trimming cost V 8 bases and J 4 bases; bases outside gene matches: 9. The CDR3 has 15 amino acids. The CDR3 DNA reads TGTGCCAGCCTACGAGCAGGGGGCATTAATGAAAAACTGTTTTTT. As protein: CASLRAGGINEKLFF.

This chain uses TRBV18 with TRBJ1-1; tentative D call: TRBD1 (5 bases). Germline loops: CDR1 KGHSH, CDR2 LQKENI. The CDR3 covers 15 residues. V lost 3 bases, J lost 5 bases, and 16 bases lay in between. Written as DNA, the CDR3 is TGTGCCAGCTCACCTTCGTCCAGGGATGGGACTGAAGCTTTCTTT. Encoded protein: CASSPSSRDGTEAFF.

The rearrangement uses TRBV29-1 and TRBJ2-4; D uncertain. The CDR3 is made up of 11 amino acids. Germline V gene data show CDR1 as SQVTM and CDR2 as ANQGSEA. The V gene lost 6 bases and the J gene lost 9 bases, with 12 bases spanning the gap. The CDR3, as DNA: TGCAGCGTACCTCTTACGGGCATTCAGTACTTC. This translates into CSVPLTGIQYF.

V is TRBV6-1 and J is TRBJ2-5; 12 bases are a match to TRBD2. The CDR3 totals 15 residues. In germline, CDR1 is MNHNS, CDR2 SASEGT. V was pared by 3 bases and J by 6 bases, with 5 bases of the junction left unmatched. In DNA form, the CDR3 reads TGTGCCAGCAGTGATTCACTAGCGGGAGGCCAGACCCAGTACTTC. Translation gives CASSDSLAGGQTQYF.

The rearrangement joins TRBV7-9 to TRBJ1-4; perhaps TRBD1 as D (6 bases). Per germline, CDR1 SEHNR and CDR2 FQNEAQ (reference sequence). The CDR3 has 15 amino acids. Deletions cut 0 bases from V and 5 bases from J, with 10 bases between. The chain's CDR3 is CASSLAVGANEKLFF. Here the CDR3 DNA reads TGTGCCAGCAGCTTAGCGGTGGGGGCGAATGAAAAACTGTTTTTT.

V and J are TRBV2 and TRBJ2-3; TRBD2 agrees at 11 bases. The germline V gene has CDR1 SNHLY and CDR2 FYNNEI. The junction had 6 bases not matched to a gene; V was cut back by 7 bases and J by 3 bases. The CDR3 covers 15 residues. As DNA, the CDR3 is TGTGCCAGCAACTTCCGGACTAGCGGGACAGATACGCAGTATTTT. It is translated as CASNFRTSGTDTQYF.

The V and J genes are TRBV3-1 (or the pseudogene TRBV3-2) and TRBJ2-7; no clear D. Trimming took off 1 base at V and 7 bases at J, with 11 bases between the two ends. Looked up from germline, CDR1 is LGHDT and CDR2 is YNNKEL (reference sequence). This CDR3 has 13 residues. CDR3 sequence (DNA): TGTGCCAGCAGCCAAGTGTCGGCCGGGGAGCAGTACTTC. This encodes CASSQVSAGEQYF.

J is TRBJ2-7 and V is TRBV4-1; TRBD1 agrees at 7 bases. The V and J ends lost 2 bases and 3 bases, in that order; junction bases with no gene match: 7. The CDR3 loop spans 15 amino acids. The V gene's germline CDR1 is MGHRA and CDR2 YSYEKL. The CDR3 is CASSQLLGQSYEQYF. The CDR3 DNA reads TGCGCCAGCAGCCAACTCCTGGGACAGAGCTACGAGCAGTACTTC.

The rearrangement joins TRBV7-2 to TRBJ1-1; D is possibly TRBD1 (5 bases). The CDR3 loop spans 16 amino acids. The V and J ends lost 1 base and 4 bases respectively, with 16 bases between them. Germline CDR1 reads SGHTA; CDR2 reads FQGNSA. CDR3: CASSLEPGREGTEAFF. DNA for the CDR3: TGTGCCAGCAGCTTAGAGCCAGGGAGGGAGGGCACTGAAGCTTTCTTT. Supplemented by reference TRBV7-2 and TRBJ1-1, the full variable domain reads GAGVSQSPSNKVTEKGKDVELRCDPISGHTALYWYRQSLGQGLEFLIYFQGNSAPDKSGLPSDRFSAERTGGSVSTLTIQRTQQEDSAVYLCASSLEPGREGTEAFFGQGTRLTVV.